One sample yielded the 26 T cell receptor beta chains listed below, sequenced in a study of blood T cell repertoires in COVID-19. Produced via immunoSEQ multiplex PCR; TCRdb's table is partial and in-frame only. The sample contains more than 300,000 clones, 85% to 90% of which appear only once. The sample consisted of PBMCs or T cells enriched from blood (not recorded which). These receptor sequences come from a woman between 18 and 29 years old who had recovered from COVID-19.

The chain combines TRBV11-2 with TRBJ2-5, with 11 bases matching TRBD2. The length of the CDR3 is 15 residues. V trimming: 7 bases; J trimming: 4 bases; junction bases outside the gene matches: 8. CDR1 is SGHAT and CDR2 is FQNNGV in the germline V gene. The CDR3 DNA reads as TGTGCCAGCACACCGCCTAGCGGGGGGCGAGAGACCCAGTACTTC. Translation gives CASTPPSGGRETQYF.

The chain employs TRBV5-1 and TRBJ1-2, with 8 bases aligning to TRBD1. With V trimmed by 0 bases and J by 3 bases, 4 bases remained unmatched. This CDR3 is 15 amino acids long. CDR1 is SGHRS, CDR2 YFSETQ, per germline. The CDR3 region has the DNA TGCGCCAGCAGCTTGGGACAGGGGAAGGACTATGGCTACACCTTC. Its protein is CASSLGQGKDYGYTF.

In nucleotides, the CDR3 is TGTGCCAGCAGTTACGGGGGGACTAATTCACCCCTCCACTTT. Its translation: CASSYGGTNSPLHF. The chain carries TRBV6-5 and TRBJ1-6, with D possibly being TRBD1 (5 bases). V was trimmed by 2 bases and J by 6 bases, leaving 8 bases between them. Germline lookup yields CDR1 MNHEY and CDR2 SVGAGI. This CDR3 is 14 amino acids long.

The chain couples TRBV10-3 to TRBJ2-7; the D gene is possibly TRBD1 (5 bases). Germline CDR1 and CDR2: ENHRY and SYGVKD. Trimming removed 0 bases from V and 7 bases from J, with 7 bases in between. The CDR3 runs 12 residues. The DNA for the CDR3 is TGTGCCATCAGTGAGTCAGGGGTTGAGCAGTACTTC. Its protein product is CAISESGVEQYF.

The chain has TRBV29-1 and TRBJ1-5, with D perhaps TRBD1 (5 bases). From germline, CDR1 is SQVTM and CDR2 ANQGSEA. Between the trimmed V and J ends, which lost 5 bases and 6 bases, there was a span of 14 bases. The CDR3 is 13 amino acids. CDR3 sequence (DNA): TGCAGCGTTAGGCAGGGTCCTAGTCAGCCCCAGCATTTT. It is translated as CSVRQGPSQPQHF.

This clone has only one observation. The chain uses TRBV6-5 and TRBJ2-7; 8 positions agree with TRBD1. The CDR3 totals 14 residues. Losses at the gene ends were 6 bases for V and 0 bases for J; bases not matched to a gene: 4. CDR1 and CDR2 (germline): MNHEY, SVGAGI. The CDR3 spells CASRTGDPSYEQYF. The CDR3 region has the DNA TGTGCCAGCAGGACAGGGGACCCCTCCTACGAGCAGTACTTC.

The V and J genes are TRBV27 and TRBJ2-7; 7 bases agree with TRBD2. J gave up 2 bases and V 3 bases, and 7 bases lay outside the gene matches. Looked up from germline, CDR1 is MNHEY and CDR2 is SMNVEV (reference sequence). The CDR3 sequence is 15 residues long. In DNA form, the CDR3 reads TGTGCCAGCAGTTTGACACGGGGGGTCACCTACGAGCAGTACTTC. This sequence encodes CASSLTRGVTYEQYF.

The chain has TRBV7-8 and TRBJ1-1; 9 bases are a match to TRBD1. The CDR3 sequence is 13 residues long. The trim removed 3 bases at V and 11 bases at J, leaving 7 bases unmatched. Germline assignment: CDR1 SGHVS and CDR2 FQNEAQ. CDR3 sequence reads: CASSFRDREMAFF. The CDR3 bases are TGTGCCAGCAGCTTCCGGGACAGGGAGATGGCTTTCTTT.

The rearrangement links TRBV7-9 to TRBJ1-4; 9 positions agree with TRBD1. V lost 5 bases and J lost 7; bases outside the gene matches: 11. The CDR3 is 16 residues long. Per the germline V gene, CDR1 is SEHNR and CDR2 is FQNEAQ (reference sequence). The CDR3 region is CASSPIQGARFEKLFF. The DNA of the CDR3 is TGTGCCAGCAGCCCGATACAGGGGGCACGATTTGAAAAACTGTTTTTT. The entire variable domain, with the rest obtained from reference TRBV7-9 and TRBJ1-4, is as follows: DTGVSQNPRHKITKRGQNVTFRCDPISEHNRLYWYRQTLGQGPEFLTYFQNEAQLEKSRLLSDRFSAERPKGSFSTLEIQRTEQGDSAMYLCASSPIQGARFEKLFFGSGTQLSVL.

V gene TRBV11-2 combines with J gene TRBJ2-5; TRBD2 is a possible D gene (5 bases). With 6 bases removed from V and 1 base from J, the gap between germline ends came to 12 bases. In germline, CDR1 is SGHAT, CDR2 FQNNGV. The CDR3 spans 14 residues. The CDR3 region has the DNA TGTGCCAGCAGGCTAACGGGGAGCCAAGAGACCCAGTACTTC. The encoded protein is CASRLTGSQETQYF.

This rearrangement joins TRBV19 to TRBJ2-3; 8 nucleotides align to TRBD1. Germline V gene data show CDR1 as LNHDA and CDR2 as SQIVND (reference sequence). The CDR3 is 13 amino acids. The trim removed 6 bases at V and 1 base at J, leaving 0 bases unmatched. CDR3 sequence (DNA): TGTGCCAGTAGGGACAGGGGCACAGATACGCAGTATTTT. Residues: CASRDRGTDTQYF.

CDR3 bases: TGTGCCATCAGTGGGCTAGATTCGGGACAGGGGTACGAGCAGTACTTC. It specifies CAISGLDSGQGYEQYF. The V call is TRBV10-3, the J call TRBJ2-7; TRBD1 agrees at 10 bases. Germline CDR1 is ENHRY and CDR2 is SYGVKD. V was clipped by 4 bases and J by 4 bases; unmatched bases: 10. The CDR3 contains 16 residues.

The V and J genes are TRBV3-1 (or the pseudogene TRBV3-2) and TRBJ1-6; 7 nucleotides agree with TRBD1. V gave up 4 bases and J gave up 6 bases; unmatched junction bases: 9. Germline V CDR1 and CDR2: LGHDT, YNNKEL (reference sequence). The CDR3 has 16 amino acids. The CDR3 DNA reads as TGTGCCAGCAGCCTACGTCCCCAGGGGGTTAATTCACCCCTCCACTTT. Protein sequence: CASSLRPQGVNSPLHF.

The chain combines TRBV5-1 with TRBJ1-3; D gene uncertain. The CDR3 sequence is 15 residues long. From germline, CDR1 is SGHRS and CDR2 YFSETQ. Trimming removed 1 base at V and 0 bases at J, with 8 bases between. The CDR3 reads CASSLPESSGNTIYF. The CDR3 nucleotides are TGCGCCAGCAGCTTGCCAGAATCCTCTGGAAACACCATATATTTT. Combining the CDR3 with reference TRBV5-1 and TRBJ1-3 gives the whole variable domain KAGVTQTPRYLIKTRGQQVTLSCSPISGHRSVSWYQQTPGQGLQFLFEYFSETQRNKGNFPGRFSGRQFSNSRSEMNVSTLELGDSALYLCASSLPESSGNTIYFGEGSWLTVV.

The chain couples TRBV9 to TRBJ2-5; 8 bases agree with TRBD2. The V gene end was trimmed by 3 bases and the J gene end by 4 bases; junction bases not matched to a gene: 8. The CDR3 consists of 15 residues. The germline CDR1 and CDR2 sequences are SGDLS and YYNGEE. The CDR3, as DNA: TGTGCCAGCAGCGCCGCTTCGGGGGGGCGAGAGACCCAGTACTTC. It is translated as CASSAASGGRETQYF.

This clone occurred a few times. This chain links TRBV19 with TRBJ2-2, with D hard to call. CDR3 size: 14 residues. CDR1 is LNHDA and CDR2 is SQIVND in the germline V gene (reference sequence). Trimming took off 4 bases at V and 0 bases at J, with 6 bases between the two ends. CDR3 sequence (DNA): TGTGCCAGTAGTACCCCGGCGAACACCGGGGAGCTGTTTTTT. It encodes CASSTPANTGELFF.

J is TRBJ1-6 and V is TRBV2; 7 nucleotides agree with TRBD1. The CDR3 contains 15 residues. In germline, CDR1 is SNHLY, CDR2 FYNNEI. The J segment lost 9 bases and the V segment lost 6 bases, leaving 11 bases of the junction unmatched. The CDR3 DNA sequence: TGTGCCAGCAGGTACCACCCGGGACAGCTTTCACCCCTCCACTTT. This sequence encodes CASRYHPGQLSPLHF.

The chain carries TRBV5-1 and TRBJ2-1; D uncertain. CDR3 length: 12 residues. Germline CDR1 reads SGHRS; CDR2 reads YFSETQ. The V end was cut by 0 bases, the J end by 7 bases, with 5 bases between. CDR3 sequence: CASSLELNEQFF. CDR3 nucleotides: TGCGCCAGCAGCTTGGAACTGAATGAGCAGTTCTTC.

This clone was seen only once. The rearrangement joins TRBV5-8 to TRBJ2-7; no reliable D call. The CDR3 covers 13 residues. The germline V gene has CDR1 SGHTS and CDR2 YDEGEE. V shed 1 base and J shed 12 bases, with 17 bases lying between them. Written as DNA, the CDR3 is TGTGCCAGCAGCTTGTCCCGGGTCGCGCCTAGGTACTTC. This encodes CASSLSRVAPRYF.

This chain connects TRBV3-1 (or the pseudogene TRBV3-2) to TRBJ1-2, with 8 bases aligning to TRBD1. The V and J ends lost 1 base and 8 bases, in that order; junction bases with no gene match: 3. This CDR3 comprises 13 residues. Germline CDR1 reads LGHDT; CDR2 reads YNNKEL (reference sequence). In DNA form, the CDR3 reads TGTGCCAGCAGCCAAGTTCCAGGGGGCGGCTACACCTTC. Translating gives CASSQVPGGGYTF.

The gene calls are TRBV28 and TRBJ2-1; D perhaps matches TRBD1 (6 bases). The V end was cut by 1 base, the J end by 6 bases, with 7 bases between. The CDR3 loop spans 13 amino acids. Germline V gene lookup returns CDR1 MDHEN and CDR2 SYDVKM. CDR3 DNA: TGTGCCAGCAGTTTATTCAGGGGCAATGAGCAGTTCTTC. It encodes CASSLFRGNEQFF.

The gene calls are TRBV10-3 and TRBJ1-6; D remains unclear. V lost 2 bases and J 7 bases, leaving 9 bases between the germline ends. The CDR3 totals 14 residues. Per the germline V gene, CDR1 is ENHRY and CDR2 is SYGVKD. CDR3 protein: CAISEGLANSPLHF. The CDR3 coding sequence is TGTGCCATCAGTGAGGGACTAGCCAATTCACCCCTCCACTTT.

The CDR3 is CASSLRDTAETQHF. The CDR3 bases are TGTGCCAGCAGCTTGAGGGACACGGCTGAAACCCAGCATTTT. The rearrangement uses TRBV5-6 and TRBJ1-5, with a weak D call TRBD1 (6 bases). The CDR3 consists of 14 residues. The germline V and J ends were trimmed by 1 base and 11 bases, with 16 bases remaining between them. Germline loops: CDR1 SGHDT, CDR2 YYEEEE.

The chain links TRBV15 to TRBJ1-1, with D maybe TRBD1 (6 bases). Trimming cost V 0 bases and J 11 bases, with 16 bases left between them. The germline gives CDR1 LNHNV, CDR2 YYDKDF (reference sequence). There are 14 residues in the CDR3. The CDR3 DNA is TGTGCCACCAGCAGAGATGGTACAGGGCCGGTTGCTTTCTTT. Protein sequence: CATSRDGTGPVAFF.

The chain combines TRBV9 with TRBJ1-2; D unclear. Germline V gene sequence: CDR1 SGDLS, CDR2 YYNGEE. The CDR3 totals 13 residues. V shed 3 bases and J shed 2 bases, with 8 bases lying between them. CDR3 amino acids: CASSAEGNYGYTF. In nucleotides, the CDR3 is TGTGCCAGCAGCGCCGAGGGCAACTATGGCTACACCTTC.

This clone was counted only a few times. The chain carries TRBV12-5 and TRBJ1-2; 7 bases fit TRBD1. V was clipped by 5 bases and J by 3 bases; unmatched bases: 9. Germline loops: CDR1 LGHNT, CDR2 FRNRAP. The length of the CDR3 is 15 residues. CDR3 coding DNA: TGTGCTAGTGGTACCACAGGGGCCCGCTACTATGGCTACACCTTC. Its translation is CASGTTGARYYGYTF. Looking up the rest from reference TRBV12-5 and TRBJ1-2 gives the full variable domain: DARVTQTPRHKVTEMGQEVTMRCQPILGHNTVFWYRQTMMQGLELLAYFRNRAPLDDSGMPKDRFSAEMPDATLATLKIQPSEPRDSAVYFCASGTTGARYYGYTFGSGTRLTVV.